These 20 T cell receptor beta chains were all obtained from the same sample, sequenced in a study of blood T cells in healthy people across ages. The second PCR ran roughly 6 to 11 cycles with a sample-barcoded 5' primer and J-beta primers. TCRdb reprocessed the 5' RACE reads via MiXCR and lists one record per CDR3 protein. The table records about 770,000 distinct CDR3 sequences, approximately 44% of them present only once. Sequencing was done on a sample of blood. The receptors were gathered from a man aged 55 to 69 in good health.

This clonotype was detected only a few times. This chain connects TRBV18 to TRBJ2-4; 9 positions agree with TRBD2. The CDR3 is 18 residues long. Germline V gene data show CDR1 as KGHSH and CDR2 as LQKENI. Unmatched junction bases numbered 10, after V lost 3 bases and J lost 1 base. CDR3 nucleotide sequence: TGTGCCAGCTCACCTCAGATGAGCGGGGGGCCGGCCAAAAACATTCAGTACTTC. Its translation: CASSPQMSGGPAKNIQYF.

The V gene is TRBV9, the J gene TRBJ2-5; a weak D match, TRBD1 (5 bases). The J call is doubtful: the DNA matches TRBJ2-7 better. This CDR3 has 17 residues. The germline V gene has CDR1 SGDLS and CDR2 YYNGEE. In DNA, the CDR3 is TGTGCCAGCAGCGTAGGACCAGGGATCCGGCAACAGCACGAGCAGTACTTC. As protein: CASSVGPGIRQQHEQYF.

This clonotype occurred many times. The rearrangement uses TRBV25-1 and TRBJ2-7, with D tentatively TRBD2 (5 bases). The CDR3 runs to 17 residues. CDR1 is MGHDK, CDR2 SYGVNS, per germline. Deletions cut 4 bases from V and 4 bases from J, with 23 bases between. The CDR3: CASSGSGLLGGRYEQYF. The CDR3 coding sequence is TGTGCCAGCAGTGGAAGCGGCTTATTGGGTGGGAGATACGAGCAGTACTTC.

The V gene is TRBV18, the J gene TRBJ1-1; D unresolved. Trimming removed 1 base at V and 6 bases at J, with 9 bases between. Germline V gene data show CDR1 as KGHSH and CDR2 as LQKENI. The CDR3 is 13 amino acids. The chain's CDR3 is CASSPRREAEAFF. The CDR3, as DNA: TGTGCCAGCTCACCACGGCGGGAGGCTGAAGCTTTCTTT.

The sample holds a few counts of this clonotype. V gene TRBV28 combines with J gene TRBJ2-7, with TRBD2 as a possible D gene (5 bases). The ends were cut back, 6 bases at V and 3 bases at J, with 15 bases in the middle. In germline, CDR1 is MDHEN, CDR2 SYDVKM. The CDR3 is made up of 14 amino acids. Here the CDR3 reads CASSPFGVSYEQYF. In DNA, the CDR3 is TGTGCCAGCAGCCCATTCGGGGTGAGCTACGAGCAGTACTTC.

The J gene is TRBJ2-5, the V gene TRBV29-1; D is unclear. The CDR3 sequence is 13 residues long. Trimming shortened V by 4 bases and J by 5 bases, and 14 bases separated the two germline ends. Germline assignment: CDR1 SQVTM and CDR2 ANQGSEA. CDR3 sequence reads: CSVVRHSMETQYF. CDR3 nucleotide sequence: TGCAGCGTTGTAAGACATTCTATGGAGACCCAGTACTTC.

The V and J genes are TRBV7-9 and TRBJ2-2; D unclear. The CDR3 is 14 amino acids. The V and J ends lost 5 bases and 3 bases respectively, with 10 bases between them. Germline assignment: CDR1 SEHNR and CDR2 FQNEAQ (reference sequence). DNA of the CDR3: TGTGCCAGCAGCGTCCAGGATTACACCGGGGAGCTGTTTTTT. Translating gives CASSVQDYTGELFF.

The table lists this clonotype with a few counts. The chain is built from TRBV4-3 and TRBJ1-2; D not resolved. Germline lookup yields CDR1 LGHNA and CDR2 YSLEER. The ends were cut back, 0 bases at V and 2 bases at J, with 10 bases in the middle. The CDR3 is 15 residues long. The CDR3 nucleotides read TGCGCCAGCAGCCAAGAGCGACGGCAGAACTATGGCTACACCTTC. Translating it yields CASSQERRQNYGYTF.

The chain is built from TRBV28 and TRBJ1-4; 7 positions agree with TRBD1. Trimming removed 4 bases from V and 3 bases from J; junction bases left unmatched: 5. CDR1 and CDR2 from the germline V gene are MDHEN and SYDVKM. The CDR3 is made up of 15 amino acids. The CDR3: CASSSTQGPNEKLFF. The CDR3 DNA follows: TGTGCCAGCAGTTCAACACAGGGGCCTAATGAAAAACTGTTTTTT.

The genes are TRBV30 and TRBJ2-5, with D possibly TRBD2 on 5 matching bases. Germline values: CDR1 GTSNPN, CDR2 SVGIG (reference sequence). There are 13 residues in the CDR3. V lost 4 bases to trimming and J lost 9 bases, with 18 bases between them. In nucleotides, the CDR3 is TGTGCCTGGACTCCGGGGTCGCGGCTAGCCCAGTACTTC. The encoded protein is CAWTPGSRLAQYF.

This rearrangement joins TRBV20-1 to TRBJ1-2; D possibly corresponds to TRBD1 (5 bases). CDR1 DFQATT and CDR2 SNEGSKA come from the germline V gene (reference sequence). The CDR3 length is 14 residues. The germline V and J ends were trimmed by 1 base and 8 bases, with 17 bases remaining between them. In nucleotides, the CDR3 is TGCAGTGCTAGAGTGGGCAGGGTAACGAGCGGCTACACCTTC. Its protein product is CSARVGRVTSGYTF.

J is TRBJ2-5 and V is TRBV12-3 or TRBV12-4, with D perhaps TRBD1 or TRBD2 (5 bases each). V gave up 6 bases and J gave up 5 bases, with 13 bases separating them. The CDR3 runs to 13 residues. CDR3 loop: CASSIGTRETQYF. As DNA, the CDR3 is TGTGCCAGCAGCATAGGGACCAGGGAGACCCAGTACTTC.

This clonotype has at least ten counts. The chain joins TRBV24-1 to TRBJ2-5; 12 nucleotides match TRBD1. Per the germline V gene, CDR1 is KGHDR and CDR2 is SFDVKD. The V segment lost 4 bases and the J segment 4 bases; nucleotides outside the gene matches: 6. The CDR3 sequence is 16 residues long. The CDR3 sequence: CATSDPGTGGGETQYF. The CDR3 DNA reads TGTGCCACCAGTGACCCTGGGACAGGGGGCGGAGAGACCCAGTACTTC.

The gene calls are TRBV6-2 or TRBV6-3 and TRBJ2-7, with 8 nucleotides matching TRBD1. This CDR3 contains 16 residues. V lost 3 bases to trimming and J lost 1 base; unmatched junction nucleotides: 8. Germline V gene data show CDR1 as MNHEY and CDR2 as SVGEGT. CDR3 sequence (DNA): TGTGCCAGCAGTTATCGTCTCAGGACAGGGTCCTACGAGCAGTACTTC. It translates to CASSYRLRTGSYEQYF.

About this clonotype: A read error may be the cause here, since a much bigger clone is one base away. The rearrangement links TRBV4-2 to TRBJ2-1, with D perhaps TRBD2 (5 bases). V dropped 3 bases and J dropped 13 bases, with 22 bases sitting between them. This CDR3 spans 15 amino acids. Germline CDR1 and CDR2: LGHNA and YNFKEQ. The CDR3: CASSQNRESAETQFF. CDR3 sequence (DNA): TGTGCCAGCAGCCAGAACCGGGAAAGCGCGGAGACCCAGTTCTTC.

A few counts support this clonotype. The rearrangement uses TRBV7-8 and TRBJ1-1, with D uncertain. This CDR3 is built from 17 residues. The V gene lost 4 bases and the J gene lost 0 bases, with 18 bases spanning the gap. Germline V gene lookup returns CDR1 SGHVS and CDR2 FQNEAQ. In DNA form, the CDR3 reads TGTGCCAGCAGCTATCTCAGGTCGGGGTCCATGAACACTGAAGCTTTCTTT. It specifies CASSYLRSGSMNTEAFF.

As regards this clonotype: This may arise from a read error, as a much more abundant clone is one base away. V and J are TRBV27 and TRBJ1-2; 7 bases map to TRBD1. The ends lost 6 bases at V and 7 bases at J; junction bases unmatched: 11. This CDR3 is built from 14 residues. Germline V gene data show CDR1 as MNHEY and CDR2 as SMNVEV (reference sequence). CDR3 region: CASRAGQECSGYTF. CDR3 sequence (DNA): TGTGCCAGCAGAGCCGGACAGGAGTGTTCTGGCTACACCTTC.

The chain has TRBV5-5 and TRBJ1-2; tentatively, D is TRBD1 (6 bases). The CDR3 extends over 15 amino acids. CDR1 and CDR2 from the germline V gene are SGHKS and YYEKEE (reference sequence). Trimming left V 1 base short and J 4 bases short, with 14 bases between. For the CDR3, the DNA is TGTGCCAGCAGCTTGTCCCCCAGGGGAGGCTATGGCTACACCTTC. Translating it yields CASSLSPRGGYGYTF.

This sequence joins TRBV7-3 and TRBJ1-1; possibly TRBD1 for D (5 bases). The CDR3 has 14 residues. The germline V gene has CDR1 SGHTA and CDR2 FQGTGA. Between the trimmed V and J ends, which lost 2 bases and 6 bases, there was a span of 13 bases. The CDR3 DNA follows: TGTGCCAGCAGCTTATGGGGGGAAGGCGCTGAAGCTTTCTTT. It yields the protein CASSLWGEGAEAFF. Filled out from reference TRBV7-3 and TRBJ1-1, the complete variable domain reads GAGVSQTPSNKVTEKGKYVELRCDPISGHTALYWYRQSLGQGPEFLIYFQGTGAADDSGLPNDRFFAVRPEGSVSTLKIQRTERGDSAVYLCASSLWGEGAEAFFGQGTRLTVV.

The chain recombines TRBV7-3 with TRBJ2-1, with TRBD2 matching 8 bases. CDR3 length: 15 amino acids. V lost 3 bases and J lost 4; bases outside the gene matches: 5. Per the germline V gene, CDR1 is SGHTA and CDR2 is FQGTGA. The CDR3 region is CASSFLAGYYNEQFF. DNA of the CDR3: TGTGCCAGCAGCTTCTTAGCGGGGTATTACAATGAGCAGTTCTTC.